This T cell receptor beta chain was recorded in a study of blood T cell repertoires in COVID-19. Trimming removed 0 bases from V and 0 bases from J; junction bases left unmatched: 3. Germline V gene sequence: CDR1 SGHKS, CDR2 YYEKEE (reference sequence). The CDR3 has 16 residues. Original data processing: From reference gene primer amplification, estimates of nucleated cell counts were derived. Sequencing used immunoSEQ multiplex PCR; TCRdb keeps in-frame clones, though not all of them. V and J calls and clone size are given by that table; D and trimming were obtained from the DNA. The sample contains some 120,000 clones, 88% of which appear only once.

Sequencing input: peripheral blood. The chain is built from TRBV5-5 and TRBJ2-7; TRBD2 agrees at 10 bases. This receptor was taken from a human donor in a cohort sampled during active COVID-19. CDR3 region: CASSLALAGDSYEQYF. The CDR3 region has the DNA TGTGCCAGCAGCTTGGCTCTAGCGGGAGACTCCTACGAGCAGTACTTC. Combining the CDR3 with reference TRBV5-5 and TRBJ2-7 gives the whole variable domain DAGVTQSPTHLIKTRGQQVTLRCSPISGHKSVSWYQQVLGQGPQFIFQYYEKEERGRGNFPDRFSARQFPNYSSELNVNALLLGDSALYLCASSLALAGDSYEQYFGPGTRLTVT.